The 10 T cell receptor beta chains in this list originate from one sample, sequenced in a study of Graves' ophthalmopathy and Graves' hyperthyroidism. RNA transcripts provided the template for amplifying TCR beta CDR3 regions. Following a first-round RT-PCR that used HTBI primers, a second-round multiplex PCR was carried out. MiXCR, applied by TCRdb to the multiplex PCR reads, yields one record per CDR3 protein. The repertoire includes some 1.1 million distinct CDR3 sequences, about 40% of them detected once, and approximately 12% sits in the top ten. The specimen was peripheral blood or thyroid tissue (not recorded which). The origin of the receptors is an adult man with Graves' hyperthyroidism.

The rearrangement links TRBV29-1 to TRBJ1-1; D might be TRBD1 (6 bases). The CDR3 is 12 residues long. The germline V and J ends were trimmed by 3 bases and 6 bases, with 11 bases remaining between them. CDR1 and CDR2 from the germline V gene are SQVTM and ANQGSEA. The CDR3 region has the DNA TGCAGCGTTGATACAGGGACGGCTGAAGCTTTCTTT. Translating gives CSVDTGTAEAFF.

J is TRBJ1-5 and V is TRBV11-2; 8 positions agree with TRBD1. The CDR3 runs to 17 residues. CDR1 and CDR2 from the germline V gene are SGHAT and FQNNGV. V shed 5 bases and J 2 bases; nucleotides not matched to a gene: 11. The CDR3 spells CASSPPPRGQGNQPQHF. CDR3 nucleotide sequence: TGTGCCAGCAGCCCCCCCCCCAGGGGGCAGGGCAATCAGCCCCAGCATTTT.

The chain joins TRBV28 to TRBJ2-7, with 10 bases that match TRBD1. This CDR3 is built from 15 residues. V lost 5 bases to trimming and J lost 4 bases; unmatched junction nucleotides: 8. CDR1 is MDHEN and CDR2 is SYDVKM in the germline V gene. The CDR3 region has the DNA TGTGCCAGCAGTGCACAGACAGGGGGCCTATACGAGCAGTACTTC. It translates to CASSAQTGGLYEQYF.

This clonotype was seen a few times. This chain connects TRBV5-1 to TRBJ2-5; D not resolved. The V end was cut by 4 bases, the J end by 0 bases, with 19 bases between. Per germline, CDR1 SGHRS and CDR2 YFSETQ. The CDR3 length is 17 residues. CDR3 loop: CASSRVGRTKYQETQYF. DNA of the CDR3: TGCGCCAGCAGCCGGGTTGGGCGGACGAAGTACCAAGAGACCCAGTACTTC.

The chain couples TRBV11-2 to TRBJ1-2; 7 positions match TRBD1. Germline V gene lookup returns CDR1 SGHAT and CDR2 FQNNGV. This CDR3 contains 17 residues. Unmatched junction bases numbered 11, after V lost 0 bases and J lost 4 bases. The CDR3 DNA follows: TGTGCCAGCAGCTTAGATATGACAAGGGGGCCTGGCTATGGCTACACCTTC. It encodes CASSLDMTRGPGYGYTF.

This chain links TRBV28 with TRBJ1-1, with D hard to call. The CDR3 is 16 amino acids. Germline CDR1 and CDR2: MDHEN and SYDVKM. V was shortened by 3 bases and J by 6 bases, with 20 bases between the two germline ends. The CDR3 DNA is TGTGCCAGCAGTTTCTCCACAGACACCGCCGGCGCTGAAGCTTTCTTT. It specifies CASSFSTDTAGAEAFF.

This clonotype was seen at least ten times. The chain is built from TRBV7-2 and TRBJ1-4; D not resolved. The CDR3 loop spans 12 amino acids. Germline V gene lookup returns CDR1 SGHTA and CDR2 FQGNSA. V gave up 3 bases and J gave up 7 bases, with 6 bases separating them. The CDR3 sequence: CASSFRGEKLFF. Here the CDR3 DNA reads TGTGCCAGCAGCTTCCGGGGTGAAAAACTGTTTTTT.

The V and J genes are TRBV7-9 and TRBJ1-4; D may be TRBD1 (6 bases). Trimming shortened V by 5 bases and J by 7 bases, and 20 bases separated the two germline ends. The CDR3 sequence is 16 residues long. Germline CDR1 reads SEHNR; CDR2 reads FQNEAQ (reference sequence). CDR3 DNA: TGTGCCAGCAGCGGGGCTAGCGGGGGCAGGGCTGAAAAACTGTTTTTT. It specifies CASSGASGGRAEKLFF.

CDR3 residues: CASSLVPRDDYEQYF. The CDR3 DNA follows: TGCGCCAGCAGCTTGGTTCCCAGGGATGACTACGAGCAGTACTTC. J is TRBJ2-7 and V is TRBV5-1; a possible D gene is TRBD1 (5 bases). Germline lookup yields CDR1 SGHRS and CDR2 YFSETQ. The V end was cut by 0 bases, the J end by 3 bases, with 13 bases between. The CDR3 length is 15 residues. Full variable domain (missing parts from reference TRBV5-1 and TRBJ2-7): KAGVTQTPRYLIKTRGQQVTLSCSPISGHRSVSWYQQTPGQGLQFLFEYFSETQRNKGNFPGRFSGRQFSNSRSEMNVSTLELGDSALYLCASSLVPRDDYEQYFGPGTRLTVT.

This clonotype was counted ten times or more. The V gene is TRBV20-1, the J gene TRBJ1-2; D perhaps matches TRBD1 (6 bases). CDR3 length: 14 amino acids. The germline V gene has CDR1 DFQATT and CDR2 SNEGSKA (reference sequence). V was shortened by 3 bases and J by 2 bases, with 13 bases between the two germline ends. CDR3 sequence: CSARGGQENYGYTF. CDR3 sequence (DNA): TGCAGTGCTAGGGGGGGGCAAGAGAACTATGGCTACACCTTC.